The T cell receptor (beta chain) under discussion was sequenced for a study of blood T cells in healthy people across ages (dated by TCRdb to the mid-2010s). Regarding the study in general: Template switching captured roughly one uniquely barcoded TCR beta cDNA molecule per two T cells in model experiments. Donors were grouped into four age groups: young (average roughly 15 years), middle-aged (roughly 37), aged (around 60) and long-lived (approximately 75). To avoid experimental bias, donors of different ages were spread randomly across the sequencing lanes. The study analyzed two additional independent replicas of 1 million unique cDNA reads from the same blood draw for two donors, one aged 18 to 30 and one aged 80 or older. To track age-related changes in TCR beta repertoire diversity, the study relied on deep sequencing normalized with unique cDNA molecular identifiers. What the authors observed across the whole study: Compared with the aged group, more naive CD4+ T cells, fewer expanded clones and increased TCR diversity were shown by the long-lived group, suggesting age selection. Because the CMV infection status of the donors was unknown, age-related changes in expanded clonotypes may potentially have been confounded. Observed TCR beta diversity per million T cells fell roughly linearly with age, and a significant reduction was already apparent by age roughly 40. Since profiling was done on bulk unsorted PBMCs, naive and antigen-experienced compartments could not be conclusively compared. A strong correlation was found between observed TCR beta diversity and the percentage of naive T cells measured by flow cytometry. Total diversity estimates from one million sequenced T cells were considered lower bounds and underestimates.

Receptors were amplified or captured by 5' RACE. Sequencing instrument: Illumina HiSeq 2500. A second PCR of about 7 to 12 cycles was run with a J-beta primer mix and a sample-barcoded 5' primer. A template-switch 5' adaptor carrying 12 random nucleotides introduced a unique molecular identifier onto each TCR beta cDNA molecule. Each sample yielded at least 3 million CDR3-containing paired-end reads. First-strand cDNA was synthesized from all RNA with the Mint cDNA synthesis kit, primed by a TRBC-specific oligonucleotide. Following uracil-DNA glycosylase treatment, a first 18-cycle PCR with universal primers M1SS and BC2_uni_R was performed on all cDNA. Concerning the study's data processing: For normalization, 1 million high-quality reads were randomly selected from each sample, with every read carrying a distinct molecular identifier. Instead of being binned into consensus sequences, reads with shared molecular identifiers were discarded. MiTCR, set to a Q25 quality threshold and the strictest error-elimination algorithm, was used for CDR3 identification, clonotype clustering and error correction. A nonparametric unseen species model with Euler transformation was used to estimate lower-bound total TCR beta diversity. TCRdb redid the processing of the public reads, applying fastp at Q25 and MiXCR, and retained in-frame beta chains. All rows with the same CDR3 protein become a single entry with the most common DNA and genes. None of the V and J calls come from the authors' own analysis; TCRdb made them. Recorded for this sample are approximately 1,100,000 distinct CDR3 sequences; 40% to 55% of them occurred a single time. Of the sample, 18% falls within the top ten clones.

The germline V gene (reference sequence) specifies LGHDT as CDR1 and YNNKEL as CDR2. V is shortened by 0 bases, J by 5 bases, and the region joining them spans 11 bases. Inclusive of the bounding cysteine and phenylalanine, the CDR3 is 15 residues long. Kept here is only the CDR3 DNA, which spans 45 bases and is read in frame from base 1. Systemically healthy Caucasian individuals from Russia, around 39 in total and aged 6 to 90 years, were included as donors. Ten milliliters of peripheral blood were drawn from each donor into EDTA-treated Vacutainer tubes. PBMCs were isolated by Ficoll-Paque density-gradient centrifugation, with at least 7 million obtained per sample. Trizol reagent was used to extract total RNA from the PBMCs, yielding at least 6 micrograms per sample. For every donor, flow cytometry on a PBMC aliquot measured the percentage of naive CD45RAhigh/CD27high T cells. There are a few counts of this clonotype. The antigen it recognizes is unknown. Base quality data are lacking; no much larger clone is found one base away.

The TCR sequence derives from a woman aged 55-75 years in good health. This chain is built from TRBV3-1 and TRBJ1-5, with TRBD1 perhaps the D gene, on 5 matching bases. Material: blood. At the DNA level, the sequence is TGTGCCAGCAGCCAAGATTCAGGGAGGGATCAGCCCCAGCATTTT. Translated, this is CASSQDSGRDQPQHF.